The clone carrying this T cell receptor (beta chain) was counted between two and nine times. Its target is unknown. This sample was included in a study of T-cell reconstitution after alpha-beta-depleted transplantation in children. Regarding the study as a whole: Counts and diversity of T cells one year after transplant came mostly from newly produced T cells.

The CDR3 consists of 15 residues. V lost 0 bases to trimming and J lost 2 bases; unmatched junction nucleotides: 2. Germline V gene sequence: CDR1 LGHNT, CDR2 FRNRAP. For TCRbeta, the library was prepared with unique molecular identifiers. TCRdb re-called the PCR reads through MiXCR, storing one row per CDR3 protein. Altogether hundreds of thousands of distinct CDR3 sequences are present, around 12% being singletons, with the ten largest covering around 0.79%. This clonotype was sampled from a girl aged 2 to 10 with congenital amegakaryocytic thrombocytopenia, due to receive a stem cell transplant. Source: PBMCs, taken before TCRalphabeta/CD19-depleted stem cell transplant. The chain combines TRBV12-5 with TRBJ2-7, with TRBD2 matching 9 bases. The CDR3 here is CASGLVLAGAYEQYF. The CDR3 DNA reads as TGTGCTAGTGGTTTGGTTTTAGCGGGGGCCTACGAGCAGTACTTC.